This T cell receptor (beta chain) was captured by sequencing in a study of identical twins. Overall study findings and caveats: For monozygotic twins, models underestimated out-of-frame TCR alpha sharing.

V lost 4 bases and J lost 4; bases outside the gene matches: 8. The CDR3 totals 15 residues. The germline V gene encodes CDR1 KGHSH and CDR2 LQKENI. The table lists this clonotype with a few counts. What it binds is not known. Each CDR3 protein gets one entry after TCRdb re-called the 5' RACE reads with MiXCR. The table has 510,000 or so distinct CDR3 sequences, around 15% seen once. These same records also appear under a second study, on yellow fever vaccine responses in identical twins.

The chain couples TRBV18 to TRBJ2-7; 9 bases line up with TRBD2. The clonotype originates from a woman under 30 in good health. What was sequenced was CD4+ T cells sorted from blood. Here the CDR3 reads CASSLTSGKMYEQYF. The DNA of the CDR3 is TGTGCCAGCTCACTGACTAGCGGAAAGATGTACGAGCAGTACTTC.